The clone carrying this T cell receptor beta chain was observed a handful of times. What it binds is unknown. Hyperthyroidism, newly diagnosed and lasting under 2 months, affected patients aged 18 to 65. This record comes from a study of T cells in Graves' hyperthyroidism and ophthalmopathy. General study results and limits: The model anticipated ophthalmopathy a median approximately 6.5 months pre-onset. The authors' 13 V-J model separated ophthalmopathy from stable hyperthyroidism.

Trimming took 5 bases from V and 5 from J, leaving 10 bases between them. Germline loops: CDR1 MNHNS, CDR2 SASEGT. This CDR3 region has 12 residues. There were TCR beta CDR3 regions amplified from RNA transcripts. First-round RT-PCR targeting the TCR CDR3 was performed with the HTBI primer set. TCRdb passed the multiplex PCR reads through MiXCR, listing each CDR3 protein once. The sample consists of more than 550,000 distinct CDR3 sequences, around 19% of them appearing once. Input material: blood. The V gene is TRBV6-1, the J gene TRBJ2-7; D is perhaps TRBD1 (5 bases). This sequence originates from a woman between 50 and 59 years old with Graves' hyperthyroidism that later progressed to Graves' ophthalmopathy. The CDR3 bases are TGTGCCAGCAGTTCTGACAGTCACGAGCAGTACTTC. Encoded protein: CASSSDSHEQYF.